This entry concerns a single T cell receptor beta chain. The source of the sample is a study of CD8 T cells in Susac syndrome. An input of about 0.5 to 1 ug of RNA was subjected to reverse transcription using random hexamers. A multiplex approach, immunoSEQ multiplex PCR, amplified TCR beta CDR3 across 54 Vbeta and 13 Jbeta. TCRdb used MiXCR to reprocess the immunoSEQ multiplex PCR reads, holding one entry per CDR3 protein. The sample holds about 120,000 distinct CDR3 sequences; around 95% are singletons and the top ten take over 0.2%. CD8+ and CD4+ T cells taken from blood had their TCR beta sequenced. Per germline, CDR1 DFQATT and CDR2 SNEGSKA (reference sequence). The germline V and J ends were trimmed by 6 bases and 7 bases, with 16 bases remaining between them. The CDR3 contains 13 residues.

The chain employs TRBV20-1 and TRBJ2-1, with D unclear. The clonotype comes from a human donor with Susac syndrome. The sequenced material came from CD8+ T cells from PBMCs. The CDR3: CSAVEGNRNEQFF. The CDR3 region has the DNA TGCAGTGCGGTGGAAGGGAACAGAAATGAGCAGTTCTTC.